This passage covers 27 T cell receptor beta chains from one sample sequenced in a study of blood T cell repertoires in COVID-19. Method: immunoSEQ multiplex PCR; TCRdb's copy keeps in-frame clones and lacks some. The sample carries about 43,000 clones, around 89% recorded once. Sequenced input: peripheral blood. The source is a human donor in a cohort sampled during active COVID-19.

The chain has TRBV6-5 and TRBJ2-7; 8 positions match TRBD1. CDR3 length: 15 amino acids. Losses at the gene ends were 0 bases for V and 8 bases for J; bases not matched to a gene: 9. CDR1 and CDR2 from the germline V gene are MNHEY and SVGAGI. This chain's CDR3 is CASSYSTGGQVKQYF. The DNA for the CDR3 is TGTGCCAGCAGTTACTCGACTGGGGGACAGGTAAAGCAGTACTTC.

The chain links TRBV5-1 to TRBJ2-7; possibly TRBD1 for D (6 bases). The germline gives CDR1 SGHRS, CDR2 YFSETQ. The CDR3 extends over 16 amino acids. V dropped 0 bases and J dropped 0 bases, with 13 bases sitting between them. For the CDR3, the DNA is TGCGCCAGCAGCTTGGAGCCCAGGGGTGACTCCTACGAGCAGTACTTC. Encoded protein: CASSLEPRGDSYEQYF.

This rearrangement joins TRBV27 to TRBJ2-7; TRBD2 aligns across 16 bases. The CDR3 is made up of 16 amino acids. The germline CDR1 and CDR2 sequences are MNHEY and SMNVEV (reference sequence). The ends lost 5 bases at V and 7 bases at J; junction bases unmatched: 8. The DNA for the CDR3 is TGTGCCAGCAGTGGGGGACTAGCGGGAGGGCCGGAAGAGCAGTACTTC. Encoded protein: CASSGGLAGGPEEQYF.

The V gene is TRBV6-6, the J gene TRBJ2-5, with 13 bases lining up with TRBD2. CDR3 length: 15 residues. In germline, CDR1 is MNHNY, CDR2 SVGAGI (reference sequence). V was clipped by 2 bases and J by 5 bases; unmatched bases: 2. The CDR3, as DNA: TGTGCCAGCAGTTACGGGACTAGCGGGATGGAGACCCAGTACTTC. As protein: CASSYGTSGMETQYF.

CDR3 loop: CASSNRFNQQYF. The CDR3, as DNA: TGTGCCTCCTCAAACAGGTTCAACCAGCAGTACTTC. The genes are TRBV19 and TRBJ2-7; a possible D gene is TRBD1 (5 bases). CDR1 is LNHDA, CDR2 SQIVND, per germline (reference sequence). The CDR3 loop spans 12 amino acids. V dropped 11 bases and J dropped 8 bases, with 19 bases sitting between them.

The chain has TRBV28 and TRBJ2-7, with 8 bases identical to TRBD1. The CDR3 spans 16 residues. From germline, CDR1 is MDHEN and CDR2 SYDVKM. V trimming: 9 bases; J trimming: 2 bases; junction bases outside the gene matches: 15. The CDR3, as DNA: TGTGCCAGGCCCGACAGGGGCCTAGTTGGGGCCTACGAGCAGTACTTC. It is translated as CARPDRGLVGAYEQYF.

The chain combines TRBV5-4 with TRBJ1-1, with D uncertain. In germline, CDR1 is SGHNT, CDR2 YYREEE (reference sequence). Trimming left V 4 bases short and J 2 bases short, with 12 bases between. The CDR3 loop spans 14 amino acids. The CDR3 here is CASSASPPNTEAFF. In nucleotides, the CDR3 is TGTGCCAGCAGCGCGTCTCCTCCAAACACTGAAGCTTTCTTT.

The J gene is TRBJ2-3, the V gene TRBV5-4; D not resolved. The CDR3 length is 14 residues. Germline V CDR1 and CDR2: SGHNT, YYREEE (reference sequence). V was shortened by 6 bases and J by 6 bases, with 17 bases between the two germline ends. CDR3 coding DNA: TGTGCCAGCACTACAGTTTCTAAACCTGATACGCAGTATTTT. As protein: CASTTVSKPDTQYF.

This clone was seen just once. The chain joins TRBV7-9 to TRBJ2-7, with D uncertain. V was cut by 5 bases and J by 3 bases, with 8 bases left in between. CDR1 is SEHNR, CDR2 FQNEAQ, per germline (reference sequence). This CDR3 has 12 residues. This CDR3 is CASSPPFYEQYF. CDR3 bases: TGTGCCAGCAGCCCCCCTTTCTACGAGCAGTACTTC.

This clone was detected a few times. V gene TRBV13 combines with J gene TRBJ2-1, with 9 bases matching TRBD1. Looked up from germline, CDR1 is PRHDT and CDR2 is FYEKMQ (reference sequence). This CDR3 is built from 17 residues. V shed 5 bases and J 5 bases; nucleotides not matched to a gene: 13. This CDR3 reads CASSEITGTGRNNEQFF. The CDR3 nucleotides are TGTGCCAGCAGCGAGATAACCGGGACAGGGAGAAACAATGAGCAGTTCTTC.

The V call is TRBV2, the J call TRBJ2-4, with 15 bases lining up with TRBD2. J gave up 2 bases and V 5 bases, and 7 bases lay outside the gene matches. CDR3 length: 18 residues. CDR1 is SNHLY and CDR2 is FYNNEI in the germline V gene. CDR3 residues: CASSRTSGRAVSKNIQYF. As DNA, the CDR3 is TGTGCCAGCAGTCGGACTAGCGGGAGGGCCGTCTCCAAAAACATTCAGTACTTC.

The rearrangement links TRBV6-6 to TRBJ2-3; D might be TRBD2 (7 bases). The germline gives CDR1 MNHNY, CDR2 SVGAGI (reference sequence). This CDR3 spans 14 amino acids. The V end lost 6 bases, the J end lost 7 bases, and 17 bases lay between the germline ends. This CDR3 is CASRRGGEENTQYF. The DNA of the CDR3 is TGTGCCAGCAGAAGGGGGGGAGAAGAGAATACGCAGTATTTT.

V usage is TRBV5-1 and J usage is TRBJ2-5, with a tentative D call TRBD2 (5 bases). Trimming left V 0 bases short and J 1 base short, with 7 bases between. The CDR3 is 14 residues long. Germline V gene sequence: CDR1 SGHRS, CDR2 YFSETQ. The CDR3 DNA is TGCGCCAGCAGCTTGGAGCGGCCCCAAGAGACCCAGTACTTC. It specifies CASSLERPQETQYF.

The chain couples TRBV19 to TRBJ2-7, with D possibly TRBD2 on 5 matching bases. With 7 bases removed from V and 1 base from J, the gap between germline ends came to 14 bases. The CDR3 has 14 amino acids. The germline CDR1 and CDR2 sequences are LNHDA and SQIVND (reference sequence). This chain's CDR3 is CASTGLGGSYEQYF. CDR3 bases: TGTGCCAGTACCGGACTCGGAGGATCCTACGAGCAGTACTTC.

This clone counts as medium-sized. The V gene is TRBV6-4, the J gene TRBJ2-4; 7 nucleotides agree with TRBD1. Trimming removed 2 bases from V and 3 bases from J; junction bases left unmatched: 4. The CDR3 is 15 amino acids. The germline V gene has CDR1 MRHNA and CDR2 SNTAGT. This CDR3 is CASSDDREGKNIQYF. The CDR3 DNA is TGTGCCAGCAGTGACGACAGGGAAGGCAAAAACATTCAGTACTTC.

The chain combines TRBV28 with TRBJ1-5; TRBD1 is a possible D gene (6 bases). V lost 5 bases, J lost 9 bases, and 20 bases lay in between. The CDR3 is 15 amino acids. Germline V gives CDR1 MDHEN, CDR2 SYDVKM. This CDR3 is CASSLPGQAPWPQHF. CDR3 coding DNA: TGTGCCAGCAGTCTCCCGGGACAAGCTCCTTGGCCCCAGCATTTT.

CDR3 residues: CASSLVRQGWTGELFF. The CDR3 coding sequence is TGTGCCAGCAGCTTAGTACGACAGGGTTGGACCGGGGAGCTGTTTTTT. The rearrangement joins TRBV11-3 to TRBJ2-2; 7 bases map to TRBD1. The CDR3 has 16 residues. Trimming removed 1 base from V and 5 bases from J; junction bases left unmatched: 7. Germline values: CDR1 SGHNT, CDR2 YENEEA.

This clone showed up just once. The chain carries TRBV29-1 and TRBJ2-2, with 7 bases identical to TRBD1. CDR1 and CDR2 from the germline V gene are SQVTM and ANQGSEA. Trimming removed 6 bases from V and 4 bases from J; junction bases left unmatched: 5. CDR3 size: 13 residues. CDR3 sequence (DNA): TGCAGCGTAGGTTCAGGGGGCACCGGGGAGCTGTTTTTT. Translated: CSVGSGGTGELFF.

The rearrangement joins TRBV4-2 to TRBJ1-5, with no clear D. V lost 0 bases, J lost 4 bases, and 10 bases lay in between. This CDR3 has 15 amino acids. Germline-derived CDR1 and CDR2 are LGHNA and YNFKEQ. This CDR3 is CASSQERSDNQPQHF. DNA for the CDR3: TGTGCCAGCAGCCAAGAGAGGTCAGATAATCAGCCCCAGCATTTT.

This chain links TRBV19 with TRBJ1-5; the D is unclear. V lost 5 bases and J lost 5, with 16 bases in between. Germline CDR1 is LNHDA and CDR2 is SQIVND (reference sequence). CDR3 length: 15 residues. CDR3 sequence (DNA): TGTGCCAGTAGTTTAGGAGTGAGCTCCTATCAGCCCCAGCATTTT. It encodes CASSLGVSSYQPQHF.

The chain recombines TRBV11-2 with TRBJ2-1; tentative D call: TRBD2 (5 bases). There are 14 residues in the CDR3. Germline values: CDR1 SGHAT, CDR2 FQNNGV. The ends were cut back, 5 bases at V and 7 bases at J, with 15 bases in the middle. CDR3 DNA sequence: TGTGCCAGCAGCCCCCCCCAGCGGCAGAATGAGCAGTTCTTC. Encoded protein: CASSPPQRQNEQFF.

J is TRBJ1-1 and V is TRBV5-1, with 7 nucleotides matching TRBD1. J was trimmed by 5 bases and V by 0 bases; bases with no gene match: 7. The CDR3 runs to 15 residues. The germline V gene encodes CDR1 SGHRS and CDR2 YFSETQ. The CDR3 loop reads CASSLDGQESTEAFF. The CDR3 DNA reads TGCGCCAGCAGCTTGGACGGACAGGAGTCAACTGAAGCTTTCTTT.

Written as DNA, the CDR3 is TGCGCCAGCAGTAATCAGACAGGGGGCCGGGTCTATGGCTACACCTTC. Its translation is CASSNQTGGRVYGYTF. The chain carries TRBV10-1 and TRBJ1-2; 10 bases match TRBD1. V lost 5 bases, J lost 4 bases, and 10 bases stayed unmatched. Germline-derived CDR1 and CDR2 are WNHNN and SYGVQD (reference sequence). The CDR3 totals 16 residues.

This sequence joins TRBV7-8 and TRBJ2-2, with a tentative D call TRBD1 (6 bases). From germline, CDR1 is SGHVS and CDR2 FQNEAQ. The CDR3 length is 14 residues. The CDR3 region is CAGLGQPNTGELFF. The DNA for the CDR3 is TGTGCGGGGCTAGGACAGCCGAACACCGGGGAGCTGTTTTTT.

This chain uses TRBV6-5 with TRBJ2-7, with 13 bases identical to TRBD2. The CDR3 contains 15 residues. The J segment lost 0 bases and the V segment lost 4 bases, leaving 0 bases of the junction unmatched. The germline V gene has CDR1 MNHEY and CDR2 SVGAGI. CDR3 sequence: CASSWTSGSSYEQYF. The CDR3 nucleotides read TGTGCCAGCAGTTGGACTAGCGGGAGCTCCTACGAGCAGTACTTC.

The chain uses TRBV2 and TRBJ2-1; 7 bases are a match to TRBD2. The CDR3 runs 13 residues. V trimming: 7 bases; J trimming: 5 bases; junction bases outside the gene matches: 5. CDR1 SNHLY and CDR2 FYNNEI come from the germline V gene. The CDR3 protein is CASTLARDNEQFF. The CDR3 coding sequence is TGTGCCAGCACACTAGCGCGAGACAATGAGCAGTTCTTC.

The chain uses TRBV6-5 and TRBJ2-7; D remains unclear. From germline, CDR1 is MNHEY and CDR2 SVGAGI. V lost 6 bases to trimming and J lost 0 bases, with 6 bases between them. The CDR3 runs 12 residues. CDR3 nucleotide sequence: TGTGCCAGCAGCAAAAACTCCTACGAGCAGTACTTC. Residues: CASSKNSYEQYF.